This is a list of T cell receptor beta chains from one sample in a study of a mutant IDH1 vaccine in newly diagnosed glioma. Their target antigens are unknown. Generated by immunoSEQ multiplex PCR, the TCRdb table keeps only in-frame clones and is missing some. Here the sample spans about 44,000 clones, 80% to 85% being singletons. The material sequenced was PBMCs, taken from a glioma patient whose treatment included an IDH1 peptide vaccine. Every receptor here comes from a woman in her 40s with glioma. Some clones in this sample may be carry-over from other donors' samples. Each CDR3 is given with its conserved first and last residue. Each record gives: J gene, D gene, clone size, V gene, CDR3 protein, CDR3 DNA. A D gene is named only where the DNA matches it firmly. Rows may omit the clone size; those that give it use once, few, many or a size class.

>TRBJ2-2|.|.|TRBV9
CASSKRTGELFF
TGTGCCAGCAGCAAGAGAACCGGGGAGCTGTTTTTT
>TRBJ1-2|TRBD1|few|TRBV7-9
CASSFPGQGDGYTF
TGTGCCAGCAGCTTCCCCGGACAGGGGGACGGCTACACCTTC
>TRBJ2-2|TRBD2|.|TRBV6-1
CASGLAGLNTGELFF
TGTGCCAGTGGACTAGCGGGACTGAACACCGGGGAGCTGTTTTTT
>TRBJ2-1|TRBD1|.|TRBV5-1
CASSLVTGTGKDEQFF
TGCGCCAGCAGCTTGGTAACCGGGACAGGGAAGGATGAGCAGTTCTTC
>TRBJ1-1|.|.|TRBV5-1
CASSPGTYKNTEAFF
TGCGCCAGCAGCCCTGGGACATACAAGAACACTGAAGCTTTCTTT
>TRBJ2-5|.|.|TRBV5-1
CASSYFRVNQETQYF
TGCGCCAGCAGCTATTTTCGGGTAAACCAAGAGACCCAGTACTTC
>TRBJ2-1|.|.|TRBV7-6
CASSFQGRMKGNEQFF
TGTGCCAGCAGCTTTCAGGGGCGTATGAAAGGCAATGAGCAGTTCTTC
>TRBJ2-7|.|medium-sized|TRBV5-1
CASSPMITRYEQYF
TGCGCCAGCAGCCCGATGATAACTCGCTACGAGCAGTACTTC
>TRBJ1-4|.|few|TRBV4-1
CASSQRGAEKLFF
TGCGCCAGCAGCCAACGGGGGGCGGAAAAACTGTTTTTT
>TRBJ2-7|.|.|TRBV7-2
CASSPSITFYEQYF
TGTGCCAGCAGCCCTTCCATCACCTTCTACGAGCAGTACTTC
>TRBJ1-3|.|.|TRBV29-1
CSVRRAGGNTIYF
TGCAGCGTAAGAAGGGCTGGTGGAAACACCATATATTTT
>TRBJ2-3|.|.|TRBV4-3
CASSRRGDRSDTQYF
TGCGCCAGCAGCCGCAGGGGTGACCGTTCAGATACGCAGTATTTT
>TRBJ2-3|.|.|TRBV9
CASSGKGTDTQYF
TGTGCCAGCAGCGGTAAGGGGACAGATACGCAGTATTTT
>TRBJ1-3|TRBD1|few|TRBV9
CASSPPGQGNTIYF
TGTGCCAGCAGCCCCCCGGGACAGGGAAACACCATATATTTT
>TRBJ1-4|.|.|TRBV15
CATKTHGGGDEKLFF
TGTGCCACCAAGACCCACGGGGGAGGGGATGAAAAACTGTTTTTT
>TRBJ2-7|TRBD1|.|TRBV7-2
CASSPKDRAYYEQYF
TGTGCCAGCAGCCCAAAGGACAGGGCCTACTACGAGCAGTACTTC
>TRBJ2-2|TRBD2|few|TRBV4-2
CASSQGVAGGSAGELFF
TGTGCCAGCAGCCAAGGAGTAGCGGGAGGTAGCGCCGGGGAGCTGTTTTTT
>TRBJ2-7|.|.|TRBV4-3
CASSQLRQGIYEQYF
TGCGCCAGCAGCCAACTACGGCAGGGGATCTACGAGCAGTACTTC
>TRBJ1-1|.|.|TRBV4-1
CASSRTYTEAFF
TGCGCCAGCAGCCGTACCTACACTGAAGCTTTCTTT
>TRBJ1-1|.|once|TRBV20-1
CSMDSNTEAFF
TGCAGTATGGACAGCAACACTGAAGCTTTCTTT
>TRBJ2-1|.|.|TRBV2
CASRGGTEQFF
TGTGCCAGCAGGGGGGGTACGGAGCAGTTCTTC
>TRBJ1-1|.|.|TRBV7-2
CASSLRATGFTEAFF
TGTGCCAGCAGCTTAAGGGCAACAGGGTTTACTGAAGCTTTCTTT
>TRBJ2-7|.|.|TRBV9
CASSVDDGRAYEQYF
TGTGCCAGCAGCGTAGACGACGGGAGAGCCTACGAGCAGTACTTC
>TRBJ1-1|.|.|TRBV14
CASSQDFLFRVNTEAFF
TGTGCCAGCAGCCAAGACTTTTTATTCCGGGTGAACACTGAAGCTTTCTTT